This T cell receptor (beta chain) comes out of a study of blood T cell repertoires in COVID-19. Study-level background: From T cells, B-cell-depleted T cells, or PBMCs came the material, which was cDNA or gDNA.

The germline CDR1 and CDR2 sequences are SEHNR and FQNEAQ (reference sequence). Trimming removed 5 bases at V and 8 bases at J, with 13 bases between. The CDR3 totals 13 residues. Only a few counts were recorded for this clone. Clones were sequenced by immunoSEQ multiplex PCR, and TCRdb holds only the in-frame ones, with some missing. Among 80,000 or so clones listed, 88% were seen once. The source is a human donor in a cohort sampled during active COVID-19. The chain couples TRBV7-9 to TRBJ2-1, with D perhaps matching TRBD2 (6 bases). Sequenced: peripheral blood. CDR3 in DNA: TGTGCCAGCAGCCCCGGAGGGGCCTATGAGCAGTTCTTC. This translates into CASSPGGAYEQFF. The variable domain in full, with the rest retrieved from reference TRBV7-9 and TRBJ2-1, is DTGVSQNPRHKITKRGQNVTFRCDPISEHNRLYWYRQTLGQGPEFLTYFQNEAQLEKSRLLSDRFSAERPKGSFSTLEIQRTEQGDSAMYLCASSPGGAYEQFFGPGTRLTVL.